This T cell receptor (beta chain) appears in the sequencing data of a study of T cells in Graves' hyperthyroidism and ophthalmopathy. Study findings and constraints: Within blood appeared most thyroid clonotypes that had expanded above 0.001.

Unmatched junction bases numbered 10, after V lost 0 bases and J lost 5 bases. The CDR3 extends over 16 amino acids. Germline CDR1 reads SGDLS; CDR2 reads YYNGEE. This clonotype was seen only a few times. Its antigen remains unknown. TCR beta CDR3 regions were amplified from RNA. Researchers ran a first-round RT-PCR on the TCR CDR3 using the HTBI primer set. TCRdb re-analysed the multiplex PCR reads in MiXCR, keeping a single row per CDR3 protein. This sample has hundreds of thousands of distinct CDR3 sequences, with approximately 15% found just once. The gene calls are TRBV9 and TRBJ2-7; TRBD2 agrees at 8 bases. The sequencing input was blood. The source is a woman aged 25 to 39 with Graves' hyperthyroidism. The CDR3 loop reads CASSVGAGGFADEQYF. The CDR3 DNA is TGTGCCAGCAGCGTAGGGGCGGGGGGCTTTGCCGACGAGCAGTACTTC. Complete variable domain (other parts from reference TRBV9 and TRBJ2-7): DSGVTQTPKHLITATGQRVTLRCSPRSGDLSVYWYQQSLDQGLQFLIQYYNGEERAKGNILERFSAQQFPDLHSELNLSSLELGDSALYFCASSVGAGGFADEQYFGPGTRLTVT.